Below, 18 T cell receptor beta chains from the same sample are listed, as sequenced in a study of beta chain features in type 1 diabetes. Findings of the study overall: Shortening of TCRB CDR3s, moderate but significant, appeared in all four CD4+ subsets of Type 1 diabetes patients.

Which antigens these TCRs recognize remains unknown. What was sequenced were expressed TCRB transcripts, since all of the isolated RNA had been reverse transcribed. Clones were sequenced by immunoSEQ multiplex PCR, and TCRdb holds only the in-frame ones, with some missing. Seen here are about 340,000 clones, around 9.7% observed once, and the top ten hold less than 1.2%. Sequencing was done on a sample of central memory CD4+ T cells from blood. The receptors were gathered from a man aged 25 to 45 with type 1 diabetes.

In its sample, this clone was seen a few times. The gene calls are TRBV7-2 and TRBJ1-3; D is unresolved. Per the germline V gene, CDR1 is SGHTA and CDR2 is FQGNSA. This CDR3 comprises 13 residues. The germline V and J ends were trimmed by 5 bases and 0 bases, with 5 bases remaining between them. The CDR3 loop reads CASSRYSGNTIYF. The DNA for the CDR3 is TGTGCCAGCAGCCGGTACTCTGGAAACACCATATATTTT.

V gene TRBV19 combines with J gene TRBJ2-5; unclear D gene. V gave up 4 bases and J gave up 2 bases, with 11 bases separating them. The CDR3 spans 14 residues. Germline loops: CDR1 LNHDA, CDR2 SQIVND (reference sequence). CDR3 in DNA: TGTGCCAGTAGTAACGACTGGGAACAAGAGACCCAGTACTTC. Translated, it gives CASSNDWEQETQYF.

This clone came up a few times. The CDR3, as DNA: TGTGCCAGCAGCTCACCCACAAGGAGCGGGGAGCTGTTTTTT. It yields the protein CASSSPTRSGELFF. V and J are TRBV5-6 and TRBJ2-2; the D is unclear. Germline V lookup: CDR1 SGHDT, CDR2 YYEEEE. V lost 3 bases to trimming and J lost 7 bases, with 13 bases between them. This CDR3 comprises 14 residues.

In DNA form, the CDR3 reads TGTGCCAGCAGTCGCACTGAAGCTTTCTTT. Protein product: CASSRTEAFF. The chain recombines TRBV7-9 with TRBJ1-1, with D unresolved. Trimming took 6 bases from V and 4 from J, leaving 3 bases between them. This CDR3 region has 10 residues. Germline V gene lookup returns CDR1 SEHNR and CDR2 FQNEAQ (reference sequence).

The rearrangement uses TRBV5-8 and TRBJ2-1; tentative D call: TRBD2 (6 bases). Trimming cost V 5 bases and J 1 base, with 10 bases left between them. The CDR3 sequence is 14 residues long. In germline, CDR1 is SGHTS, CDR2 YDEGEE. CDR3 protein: CASSTGGSYNEQFF. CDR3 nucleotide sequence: TGTGCCAGCAGTACCGGGGGATCCTACAATGAGCAGTTCTTC.

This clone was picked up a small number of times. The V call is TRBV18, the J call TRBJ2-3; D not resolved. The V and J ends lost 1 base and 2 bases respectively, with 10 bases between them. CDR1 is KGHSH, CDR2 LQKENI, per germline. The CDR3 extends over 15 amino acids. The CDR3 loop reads CASSPQGRDTDTQYF. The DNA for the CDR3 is TGTGCCAGCTCACCACAGGGAAGGGACACAGATACGCAGTATTTT.

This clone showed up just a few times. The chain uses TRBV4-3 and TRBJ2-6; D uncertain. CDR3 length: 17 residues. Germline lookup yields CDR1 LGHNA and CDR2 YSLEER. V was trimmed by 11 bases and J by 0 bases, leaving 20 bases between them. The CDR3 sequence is CAPVRTSHYSGANVLTF. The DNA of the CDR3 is TGCGCCCCCGTCAGGACGTCCCATTACTCTGGGGCCAACGTCCTGACTTTC.

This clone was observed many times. As DNA, the CDR3 is TGCGCCAGCAGCCAAGGTTCGGGCCTCTCTGGGGCCAACGTCCTGACTTTC. Translated: CASSQGSGLSGANVLTF. The rearrangement links TRBV4-1 to TRBJ2-6; D unresolved. Germline CDR1 MGHRA, CDR2 YSYEKL. The CDR3 is 17 residues long. V was cut by 1 base and J by 0 bases, with 10 bases left in between.

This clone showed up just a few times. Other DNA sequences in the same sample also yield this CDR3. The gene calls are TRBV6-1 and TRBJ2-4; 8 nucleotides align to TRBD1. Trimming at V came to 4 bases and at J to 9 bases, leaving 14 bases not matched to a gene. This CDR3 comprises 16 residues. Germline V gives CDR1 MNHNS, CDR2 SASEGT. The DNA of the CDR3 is TGTGCCAGCAGTGGGCCTTTGGGGCAGGGGGCCGGCATTCAGTACTTC. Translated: CASSGPLGQGAGIQYF.

CDR3 sequence: CASSLTRTGINQPQHF. The CDR3 DNA is TGTGCCAGCAGTCTTACCCGGACAGGGATTAATCAGCCCCAGCATTTT. The rearrangement uses TRBV28 and TRBJ1-5; 8 bases align to TRBD1. The CDR3 length is 16 residues. The V and J ends lost 5 bases and 4 bases, in that order; junction bases with no gene match: 10. CDR1 is MDHEN, CDR2 SYDVKM, per germline.

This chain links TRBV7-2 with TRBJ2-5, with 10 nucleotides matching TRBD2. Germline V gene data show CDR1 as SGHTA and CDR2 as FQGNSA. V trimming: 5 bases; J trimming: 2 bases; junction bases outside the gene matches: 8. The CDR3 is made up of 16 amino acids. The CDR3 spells CASSRSSGGIQETQYF. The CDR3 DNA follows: TGTGCCAGCAGCAGATCTAGCGGGGGCATACAAGAGACCCAGTACTTC.

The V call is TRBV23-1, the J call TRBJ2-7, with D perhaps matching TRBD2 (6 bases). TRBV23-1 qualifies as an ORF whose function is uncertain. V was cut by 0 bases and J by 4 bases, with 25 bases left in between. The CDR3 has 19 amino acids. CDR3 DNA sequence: TGCGCCAGCAGTCAATCGCGGGATTGGGGAGCCCTGAAACCGTACGAGCAGTACTTC. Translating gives CASSQSRDWGALKPYEQYF.

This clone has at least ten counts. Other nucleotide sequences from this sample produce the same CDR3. DNA of the CDR3: TGCGCCAGCAGCCAAGGGGCAGGGGAAGAGACCCAGTACTTC. Amino acids: CASSQGAGEETQYF. The chain couples TRBV4-3 to TRBJ2-5; maybe TRBD1 (6 bases). Germline V gene lookup returns CDR1 LGHNA and CDR2 YSLEER. The CDR3 extends over 14 amino acids. Trimming stripped 1 base from V and 3 bases from J, with 9 bases between.

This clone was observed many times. The CDR3 here is CASSVGAVNEQFF. The CDR3, as DNA: TGTGCCAGCAGCGTAGGGGCGGTCAATGAGCAGTTCTTC. The chain has TRBV9 and TRBJ2-1; D remains ambiguous. This CDR3 is built from 13 residues. Trimming took 0 bases from V and 6 from J, leaving 7 bases between them. Germline V gene lookup returns CDR1 SGDLS and CDR2 YYNGEE.

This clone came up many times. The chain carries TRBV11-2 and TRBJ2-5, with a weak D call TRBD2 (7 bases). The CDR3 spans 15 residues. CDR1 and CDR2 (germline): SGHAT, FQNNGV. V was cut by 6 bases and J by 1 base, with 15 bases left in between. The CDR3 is CASSPRAGAQETQYF. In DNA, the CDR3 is TGTGCCAGCAGTCCCCGGGCGGGGGCCCAAGAGACCCAGTACTTC.

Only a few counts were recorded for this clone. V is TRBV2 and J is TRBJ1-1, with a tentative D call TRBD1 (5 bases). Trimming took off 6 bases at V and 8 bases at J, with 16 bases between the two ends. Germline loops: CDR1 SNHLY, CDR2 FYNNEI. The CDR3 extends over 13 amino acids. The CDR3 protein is CASRIGTSREAFF. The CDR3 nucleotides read TGTGCCAGCAGGATCGGGACGTCCAGAGAAGCTTTCTTT.

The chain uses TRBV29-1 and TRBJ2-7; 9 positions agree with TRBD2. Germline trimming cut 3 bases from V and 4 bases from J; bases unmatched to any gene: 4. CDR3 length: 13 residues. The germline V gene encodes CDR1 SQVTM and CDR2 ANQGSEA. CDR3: CSVESLAGYEQYF. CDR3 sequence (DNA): TGCAGCGTTGAGAGCCTAGCGGGGTACGAGCAGTACTTC.

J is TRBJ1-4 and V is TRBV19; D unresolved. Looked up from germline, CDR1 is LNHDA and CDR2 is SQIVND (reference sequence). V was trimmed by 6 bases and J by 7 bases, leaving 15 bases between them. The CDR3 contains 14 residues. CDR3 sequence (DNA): TGTGCCAGTAGCTTAGACCAGGTCGGTGAAAAACTGTTTTTT. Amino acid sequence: CASSLDQVGEKLFF.